This record covers a single T cell receptor beta chain. Antigen: not known. The data originate from a study of cytomegalovirus exposure and HLA in healthy donors. Generated by immunoSEQ multiplex PCR, the TCRdb table keeps only in-frame clones and is missing some. The sample yields 200,000 or so clones, approximately 87% seen once. Overall study results and limits: Through in vitro validation, three CMV-associated chains were shown to be specific for CMV antigens.

The study drew the donors from its roughly 120-subject validation cohort, separate from the 666-subject first cohort. This CDR3 region has 13 residues. Trimming stripped 0 bases from V and 7 bases from J, with 6 bases between. Germline values: CDR1 MNHEY, CDR2 SVGAGI. This TCR derives from a woman in her late teens or twenties in good health and CMV-seronegative. Sample: PBMCs. The rearrangement joins TRBV6-5 to TRBJ2-2; D is perhaps TRBD1 (6 bases). The CDR3 is CASSYSDSGELFF. The DNA for the CDR3 is TGTGCCAGCAGTTACTCGGACAGCGGGGAGCTGTTTTTT.